This entry concerns a single T cell receptor beta chain. The antigen this receptor binds is unknown. Base qualities are not provided; no much larger clone lies one nucleotide away. The treatment or condition label of this sample denotes: roughly 19 received Ad26.COV2.S at low or high dose, single or two shots; about five received placebo; per-sample allocation not given. Repertoires of vaccine and placebo recipients were sequenced from samples taken on day 63 after the first injection. Between 29 July and 7 August 2020, Cohort 1b enrolled around 24 adults aged 18-55 years at one site in Boston, USA. Ad26.COV2.S was a replication-incompetent adenovirus type 26 vector that expressed a prefusion-stabilized SARS-CoV-2 spike protein derived from the original Wuhan strain. This specimen comes from a study of Ad26.COV2.S vaccination and SARS-CoV-2 variants (dated by TCRdb to about 2021). The study in broad terms: Donors in the vaccine arm were drawn from COV1001, a multicentre, randomized, double-blind, placebo-controlled phase I-IIa trial testing Ad26.COV2.S in healthy adults. Dosing of Ad26.COV2.S was intramuscular, at either 5x10^10 or 1x10^11 viral particles, delivered as one shot or as two shots spaced 56 days apart. The specificity and breadth of SARS-CoV-2-reactive T cell receptors after Ad26.COV2.S vaccination were assessed by TCRbeta repertoire sequencing. A total of approximately 30 samples were included in the TCR-sequenced set, comprising around 19 Ad26.COV2.S vaccine recipients, 5 placebo recipients and 8 SARS-CoV-2 convalescent individuals. Trial participants were randomized into five groups of five: low-dose or high-dose Ad26.COV2.S given once or twice, or placebo on both occasions. Throughout the experiments and outcome assessment, investigators stayed blinded to trial group allocation.

Broader findings and caveats from the paper: Vaccine and placebo recipients had similar non-spike TCR breadth, a finding consistent with the vaccine containing only spike. The study lacked the statistical power to compare responses across vaccine doses or regimens. Ad26.COV2.S recipients had higher spike-specific TCR breadth than placebo recipients (P = 0.0014). The authors noted that total T cell responses may have been underestimated by the TCR breadth and depth analyses. After vaccination, spike-specific CD8+ and CD4+ T cell responses were reported to show substantial breadth.

There are 15 amino acids in the CDR3, from cysteine to phenylalanine inclusive. Only the CDR3 DNA is retained, 45 bases long and in frame from the first base. V gives up 2 bases and J gives up 2 bases, and the segment between their germline ends measures 13 bases. The germline V gene provides CDR1 SGHVS and CDR2 FNYEAQ. The immunoSEQ Assay was the method used to sequence TCRbeta CDR3 regions. After extraction, genomic DNA underwent amplification by bias-controlled multiplex PCR, followed by high-throughput sequencing. The authors' pipeline ran thus. Collapsing and filtering of sequences were performed to quantify the absolute abundance of each unique TCRbeta CDR3 region. T cell fraction was estimated by normalization of TCRbeta template counts to usable DNA, with usable DNA being measured through amplification of reference genes present in all nucleated cells. Repertoire TCRs were annotated as SARS-CoV-2-specific by exact matching of V gene, CDR3 amino acid sequence and J gene to a known reactive TCR set. MIRA supplied the reference SARS-CoV-2 TCR set, which was filtered for enrichment in COVID-19-positive ImmuneCODE repertoires so that public or cross-reactive TCRs were removed. Drawing on the MIRA antigens, annotated TCRs were analysed further at the level of specific ORF or position within ORF. Breadth was defined as the number of annotated unique rearrangements divided by the total number of unique productive rearrangements, and depth was defined as the summed frequency of the annotated unique rearrangements. Group comparisons of TCR breadth used two-sided Wilcoxon rank-sum tests. Imported from immuneACCESS, the table was reduced by TCRdb to in-frame sequences with V and J called. These copies leave out some clones; in studies compared against another copy, an unresolved V gene accounts for under half, and the cause of the remainder is not known. V and J calls plus clone size are reproduced from that table; the DNA served to infer D and trimming. The sample data list hundreds of thousands of clones, and approximately 87% of these were observed just once. The ten largest clones take up about 3.5% of the sample.

The sequence was obtained from a person aged 18-65 years who received the Ad26.COV2.S COVID-19 vaccine or a placebo. The starting material was peripheral blood, obtained in a trial of Ad26.COV2.S vaccine versus placebo. The chain is assembled from TRBV7-6 and TRBJ2-7, with a tentative D gene TRBD2 over 6 matching bases. CDR3 sequence: CASSLLSEGPYEQYF. The base sequence is TGTGCCAGCAGCTTACTGTCGGAGGGTCCCTACGAGCAGTACTTC.